Listed below are T cell receptor beta chains from one sample, sequenced in a study of blood T cell repertoires in COVID-19. The table came from immunoSEQ multiplex PCR; TCRdb's copy has only in-frame clones and leaves some out. This sample has around 50,000 clones, with over 75% found just once. The sequenced material came from peripheral blood. Receptors originate from a human donor in a cohort sampled during active COVID-19. Each CDR3 is given with its conserved first and last residue. Clone size is shown for a subset of rows, as once, few, many or a class of expanded clone.

>TRBV10-2|TRBJ2-6|NA
CATDEGAGANVLTF
>TRBV24-1|TRBJ2-2|once
CATQTDSTGELFF
>TRBV12-3/TRBV12-4|TRBJ2-1|NA
CASSLLDNEQFF
>TRBV18|TRBJ2-2|NA
CASSPFKKGATGELFF
>TRBV7-9|TRBJ1-5|NA
CASSPRPVGQPQHF
>TRBV15|TRBJ2-2|NA
CATSRGTGGFDTGELFF
>TRBV9|TRBJ2-5|NA
CASSVAGQYQETQYF
>TRBV7-3|TRBJ2-5|NA
CASSPMGRETQYF
>TRBV7-7|TRBJ2-2|few
CASSPGTENTGELFF
>TRBV4-1|TRBJ1-2|NA
CASRRSGTAYGYTF
>TRBV2|TRBJ2-5|NA
CASSLSFGRETQYF
>TRBV19|TRBJ2-2|NA
CASSIGQGAPGELFF
>TRBV19|TRBJ1-6|NA
CASSSRDGRNSPLHF
>TRBV5-1|TRBJ2-7|NA
CASSLDSGQGREQYF
>TRBV7-9|TRBJ2-1|NA
CASSLDSGYNEQFF
>TRBV10-3|TRBJ1-1|NA
CASSTGTGGVTEAFF
>TRBV11-3|TRBJ2-2|NA
CASSFGGDRGPSGELFF
>TRBV6-4|TRBJ1-5|NA
CASIRRSTYNQPQHF
>TRBV30|TRBJ2-3|NA
CAWSSADTQYF
>TRBV2|TRBJ1-2|NA
CASGQGQGYGYTF
>TRBV5-1|TRBJ2-1|NA
CASSPDRAQDEQFF
>TRBV9|TRBJ2-5|NA
CASSVAGVAGGPQETQYF
>TRBV19|TRBJ1-2|NA
CASRDDGRRNYGYTF
>TRBV3-1/TRBV3-2|TRBJ1-2|few
CASSQGTGYTF
>TRBV11-3|TRBJ2-3|NA
CASSLGSSVDTQYF
>TRBV7-2|TRBJ1-5|NA
CASSLAGQSPQHF
>TRBV20-1|TRBJ2-5|NA
CSASSLAGYQETQYF
>TRBV6-2/TRBV6-3|TRBJ1-4|NA
CASSYGQTPPKLFF
>TRBV18|TRBJ1-2|NA
CASSPPLVDRYTF
>TRBV28|TRBJ2-1|NA
CASSFLGTSGGNEQFF
>TRBV6-2/TRBV6-3|TRBJ2-1|NA
CASSPRSGALNHNEQFF
>TRBV6-2/TRBV6-3|TRBJ2-7|NA
CASSYLSRREGEQYF
>TRBV5-1|TRBJ2-5|NA
CASSLSGGQETQYF
>TRBV7-8|TRBJ1-2|NA
CASSSSGQIYYGYTF
>TRBV29-1|TRBJ1-1|NA
CSSAEGRNTEAFF
>TRBV6-5|TRBJ1-3|few
CARTVWAGNTIYF
>TRBV6-5|TRBJ1-2|few
CASSPIGQGDGYTF
>TRBV19|TRBJ2-3|NA
CASMRRSGRLDTQYF
>TRBV2|TRBJ1-5|NA
CASSAQGLGNQPQHF
>TRBV5-5|TRBJ1-1|few
CASSLISEAFF
>TRBV15|TRBJ2-2|NA
CATSRDTAHTGELFF
>TRBV9|TRBJ2-1|NA
CASSVVHGSYNEQFF
>TRBV6-4|TRBJ2-3|NA
CASSDAGRGTDTQYF
>TRBV2|TRBJ1-1|few
CASSEAGVRTEAFF
>TRBV7-2|TRBJ2-7|few
CASSSLAGTYEQYF
>TRBV14|TRBJ2-2|NA
CASSSPAGGNTGELFF
>TRBV11-3|TRBJ2-1|NA
CASGHSPGTAQFF
>TRBV5-6|TRBJ2-1|NA
CASSSVISYNEQFF